The 27 T cell receptor beta chains below all came from one sample that was sequenced in a study of molecular identifiers for immune sequencing clone quantification. TCRdb processed the PCR reads anew with MiXCR; each CDR3 protein has one entry. The data contain more than 300,000 distinct CDR3 sequences, about a fifth of them seen just once; the ten biggest clones take up 0.81%. The sequencing sample was made of naive CD8+ T cells from blood, with Jurkat cell RNA spiked in. Subset described: FACS-sorted CD8+CD4-CCR7+CD45RA+ naive T cells. All receptors derive from a human donor in good health. Some libraries in this study had Jurkat cell RNA spiked in.

This clonotype was detected many times. The CDR3 bases are TGTGCCAGCAGCCGGTCCGTAGGAAGTATATACGAGCAGTACTTC. It codes for CASSRSVGSIYEQYF. The chain is built from TRBV5-5 and TRBJ2-7, with D unclear. V shed 4 bases and J shed 4 bases, with 18 bases lying between them. Germline-derived CDR1 and CDR2 are SGHKS and YYEKEE (reference sequence). The CDR3 length is 15 residues.

This clonotype appeared many times. This chain uses TRBV6-5 with TRBJ2-7; the match to TRBD2 covers 7 bases. CDR3 size: 14 residues. The J segment lost 3 bases and the V segment lost 1 base, leaving 3 bases of the junction unmatched. CDR1 is MNHEY, CDR2 SVGAGI, per germline. Written as DNA, the CDR3 is TGTGCCAGCAGTTACTTTACGGGAGGCTACGAGCAGTACTTC. This codes for CASSYFTGGYEQYF.

At least ten counts were recorded for this clonotype. This rearrangement joins TRBV20-1 to TRBJ2-7, with TRBD1 as a possible D gene (6 bases). The CDR3 is 14 residues long. CDR1 and CDR2 from the germline V gene are DFQATT and SNEGSKA (reference sequence). V lost 6 bases to trimming and J lost 7 bases, with 22 bases between them. CDR3 DNA sequence: TGCAGTGCCCCACCCCCGGACAGTCTTCGGGAGCAGTACTTC. Residues: CSAPPPDSLREQYF.

This clonotype was seen ten or more times. The rearrangement links TRBV6-1 to TRBJ2-1; 9 nucleotides match TRBD2. V lost 2 bases, J lost 9 bases, and 8 bases stayed unmatched. Germline CDR1 reads MNHNS; CDR2 reads SASEGT. This CDR3 spans 15 amino acids. This CDR3 is CASSELQASGAEQFF. Written as DNA, the CDR3 is TGTGCCAGCAGTGAACTTCAGGCTAGCGGGGCTGAGCAGTTCTTC.

This clonotype occurred many times. The chain recombines TRBV11-2 with TRBJ2-1; TRBD2 matches 8 bases. In germline, CDR1 is SGHAT, CDR2 FQNNGV. This CDR3 has 15 residues. The V gene end was trimmed by 3 bases and the J gene end by 2 bases; junction bases not matched to a gene: 3. CDR3 region: CASSLGRGAYNEQFF. The DNA of the CDR3 is TGTGCCAGCAGCTTGGGGCGGGGGGCCTACAATGAGCAGTTCTTC. The variable domain in full, with the rest retrieved from reference TRBV11-2 and TRBJ2-1, is EAGVAQSPRYKIIEKRQSVAFWCNPISGHATLYWYQQILGQGPKLLIQFQNNGVVDDSQLPKDRFSAERLKGVDSTLKIQPAKLEDSAVYLCASSLGRGAYNEQFFGPGTRLTVL.

A word on this clonotype: A read error may explain this, as a much larger clone is one base away. The genes are TRBV7-9 and TRBJ2-5; the match to TRBD2 covers 10 bases. The V gene end was trimmed by 1 base and the J gene end by 4 bases; junction bases not matched to a gene: 9. Germline CDR1 reads SEHNR; CDR2 reads FQNEAQ (reference sequence). The CDR3 extends over 17 amino acids. DNA of the CDR3: TGTGCCAGCAGCTTAGGAGGTAGCGGGGGGACCGGAGAGACCCAGTACTTC. Encoded protein: CASSLGGSGGTGETQYF.

This clonotype was seen ten or more times. The genes are TRBV2 and TRBJ1-4; 8 bases are shared with TRBD1. J lost 8 bases, V lost 10 bases, and 9 bases had no gene match. Germline V lookup: CDR1 SNHLY, CDR2 FYNNEI. This CDR3 region has 13 residues. The CDR3 is CATRGQAEEKLFF. CDR3 DNA: TGTGCCACCAGGGGACAGGCTGAGGAAAAACTGTTTTTT.

For this clonotype: Being one base from a much bigger clone, this may be a read error. The V and J genes are TRBV28 and TRBJ2-7; 11 nucleotides match TRBD2. Germline V gives CDR1 MDHEN, CDR2 SYDVKM. This CDR3 is built from 16 residues. After removal of 4 bases from V and 4 bases from J, the junction contained 9 bases not matched to a gene. CDR3 amino acids: CASSSKLSGRAYEQYF. The CDR3 nucleotides are TGTGCCAGCAGTTCCAAGCTTAGCGGGAGGGCGTACGAGCAGTACTTC. The whole variable domain, remainder taken from reference TRBV28 and TRBJ2-7, is DVKVTQSSRYLVKRTGEKVFLECVQDMDHENMFWYRQDPGLGLRLIYFSYDVKMKEKGDIPEGYSVSREKKERFSLILESASTNQTSMYLCASSSKLSGRAYEQYFGPGTRLTVT.

On this clonotype: A much larger clone differs by one base, so this may be a read error. The chain carries TRBV20-1 and TRBJ1-1; D possibly corresponds to TRBD1 (6 bases). Germline CDR1 reads DFQATT; CDR2 reads SNEGSKA (reference sequence). This CDR3 comprises 14 residues. The CDR3 sequence: CSARGQVSGTGAFF. CDR3 coding DNA: TGCAGTGCTAGAGGACAGGTCTCGGGGACTGGAGCTTTCTTT.

As for this clonotype: Germline is not matched at one junction end, which may reflect a read error. The V and J genes are TRBV24-1 and TRBJ2-3, with TRBD2 matching 16 bases. There are 18 residues in the CDR3. Germline CDR1 KGHDR, CDR2 SFDVKD. CDR3 amino acids: CATSEGLAGGPITDTEYF. CDR3 in DNA: TGTGCCACCAGTGAGGGACTAGCGGGGGGGCCGATCACAGATACGGAGTATTTT.

The rearrangement joins TRBV11-2 to TRBJ2-1; 12 bases fit TRBD2. In germline, CDR1 is SGHAT, CDR2 FQNNGV. CDR3 length equals 15 residues. The junction had 1 base not matched to a gene; V was cut back by 2 bases and J by 5 bases. The CDR3 DNA reads TGTGCCAGCAGCTTACTAGCGGGGGGGAACAATGAGCAGTTCTTC. Its translation is CASSLLAGGNNEQFF.

In its sample, this clonotype was seen a few times. The chain recombines TRBV4-3 with TRBJ1-3; no clear D. The length of the CDR3 is 16 residues. Germline V gene sequence: CDR1 LGHNA, CDR2 YSLEER. V shed 0 bases and J shed 6 bases, with 15 bases lying between them. CDR3 nucleotide sequence: TGCGCCAGCAGCCAAGATTTCCAAGGGTTGGCAAACACCATATATTTT. Encoded protein: CASSQDFQGLANTIYF.

With regard to this clonotype: Its ends do not fully match the called genes, so a read error is possible. This rearrangement joins TRBV11-2 to TRBJ1-1; unclear D gene. Germline loops: CDR1 SGHAT, CDR2 FQNNGV. There are 15 residues in the CDR3. CDR3 sequence: CAGSLEYLLNTEAFF. In DNA form, the CDR3 reads TGTGCCGGCAGCTTAGAATACCTTTTGAACACTGAAGCTTTCTTT.

As for this clonotype: With a much larger clone just one base away, this may be a read error. This CDR3 is missing its conserved last phenylalanine or tryptophan, likely due to a read error. The V call is TRBV4-1, the J call TRBJ1-5; 9 nucleotides match TRBD1. Unmatched junction bases numbered 8, after V lost 4 bases and J lost 7 bases. CDR1 is MGHRA, CDR2 YSYEKL, per germline. This CDR3 region has 15 residues. In nucleotides, the CDR3 is TGCGCCAGCAGCCGTACCGGGACAGGGCTCCAGCCCCAGCATCTT. It encodes CASSRTGTGLQPQHL.

Notes on this clonotype: A much larger clone lies a single base off, so this may be a read error. V and J are TRBV30 and TRBJ1-1; maybe TRBD1 (6 bases). In germline, CDR1 is GTSNPN, CDR2 SVGIG (reference sequence). The CDR3 length is 14 residues. The CDR3 here is CARSVRWGHTEAFF. The CDR3, as DNA: TGTGCCCGGAGTGTAAGGTGGGGGCACACTGAAGCTTTCTTT.

This clonotype was seen repeatedly, ten times or more. V gene TRBV3-1 combines with J gene TRBJ1-2; D ambiguous. Germline V gene lookup returns CDR1 LGHDT and CDR2 YNNKEL (reference sequence). There are 14 residues in the CDR3. V dropped 0 bases and J dropped 4 bases, with 9 bases sitting between them. The CDR3 DNA sequence: TGTGCCAGCAGCCAAGATCACATTCTCTATGGCTACACCTTC. Translating gives CASSQDHILYGYTF. Full variable domain (remainder filled in from reference TRBV3-1 and TRBJ1-2): DTAVSQTPKYLVTQMGNDKSIKCEQNLGHDTMYWYKQDSKKFLKIMFSYNNKELIINETVPNRFSPKSPDKAHLNLHINSLELGDSAVYFCASSQDHILYGYTFGSGTRLTVV.

In this sample, this clonotype turned up many times. The chain links TRBV2 to TRBJ1-2, with D possibly matching TRBD1 (5 bases). The V end was cut by 6 bases, the J end by 0 bases, with 17 bases between. The V gene's germline CDR1 is SNHLY and CDR2 FYNNEI. CDR3 length: 16 amino acids. The CDR3 sequence: CASRTRDPPTNYGYTF. The CDR3, as DNA: TGTGCCAGCAGGACCAGGGATCCACCTACTAACTATGGCTACACCTTC.

About this clonotype: A much larger clone is a single base away; this may be a read error. The CDR3 is CASSPGLAGGPGSDAQYF. For the CDR3, the DNA is TGTGCCAGCAGCCCAGGACTAGCGGGAGGGCCTGGCTCAGATGCGCAGTATTTT. This chain connects TRBV5-3 to TRBJ2-3, with TRBD2 identical over 15 bases. TRBV5-3 is designated an ORF whose function remains uncertain. This CDR3 has 18 residues.

This clonotype has at least ten counts. CDR3 DNA sequence: TGTGCCAGCAGTGGTCAGGGGACCTACGAGCAGTACTTC. Translating it yields CASSGQGTYEQYF. The chain carries TRBV2 and TRBJ2-7; possibly TRBD1 for D (6 bases). Germline CDR1 is SNHLY and CDR2 is FYNNEI. This CDR3 comprises 13 residues. V gave up 4 bases and J gave up 2 bases, with 9 bases separating them.

This clonotype was seen ten or more times. The chain uses TRBV11-2 and TRBJ2-7, with D perhaps TRBD1 (7 bases). V was pared by 5 bases and J by 4 bases, with 18 bases between. The CDR3 extends over 15 amino acids. Per germline, CDR1 SGHAT and CDR2 FQNNGV. CDR3 in DNA: TGTGCCAGCAGCGTAGTCGGAGGGGGCTGGTACGAGCAGTACTTC. Translated: CASSVVGGGWYEQYF.

The sample holds many counts of this clonotype. The chain uses TRBV6-6 and TRBJ2-3, with 7 bases aligning to TRBD2. Germline CDR1 reads MNHNY; CDR2 reads SVGAGI (reference sequence). The CDR3 is 17 residues long. Unmatched junction bases numbered 8, after V lost 0 bases and J lost 2 bases. The CDR3 loop is CASSYSLLERDTDTQYF. The DNA of the CDR3 is TGTGCCAGCAGTTACTCGCTTTTGGAGCGGGACACAGATACGCAGTATTTT.

This chain connects TRBV6-2 or TRBV6-3 to TRBJ1-2; TRBD1 matches at 10 bases. Germline CDR1 and CDR2: MNHEY and SVGEGT. The V segment lost 8 bases and the J segment 7 bases; nucleotides outside the gene matches: 10. CDR3 length: 14 amino acids. CDR3 bases: TGTGCCAGCCCCGGCCCATGGGACAGGGGTGGCTACACCTTC. Translated: CASPGPWDRGGYTF.

This clonotype was detected many times. The J gene is TRBJ2-2, the V gene TRBV2; 7 positions agree with TRBD2. The V gene's germline CDR1 is SNHLY and CDR2 FYNNEI. This CDR3 contains 18 residues. Losses at the gene ends were 2 bases for V and 4 bases for J; bases not matched to a gene: 13. The CDR3 nucleotides read TGTGCCAGCAGTGAAATGGCCCCCGGGACTAAGGGCACCGGGGAGCTGTTTTTT. Protein product: CASSEMAPGTKGTGELFF. Based on the CDR3 plus reference TRBV2 and TRBJ2-2, the full variable domain is EPEVTQTPSHQVTQMGQEVILRCVPISNHLYFYWYRQILGQKVEFLVSFYNNEISEKSEIFDDQFSVERPDGSNFTLKIRSTKLEDSAMYFCASSEMAPGTKGTGELFFGEGSRLTVL.

This clonotype was counted once. The rearrangement uses TRBV11-1 and TRBJ2-3; 8 nucleotides match TRBD2. The CDR3 is 17 amino acids. Germline V gives CDR1 SGHAT, CDR2 FQDESV (reference sequence). Germline trimming cut 1 base from V and 4 bases from J; bases unmatched to any gene: 10. CDR3 sequence: CASSLVGVAGLSDTQYF. The DNA for the CDR3 is TGTGCCAGCAGCTTAGTGGGGGTAGCGGGACTCTCAGATACGCAGTATTTT.

This clonotype was seen only a few times. The V call is TRBV13, the J call TRBJ2-5; D gene uncertain. The CDR3 loop spans 14 amino acids. V lost 0 bases and J lost 0, with 5 bases in between. The germline V gene encodes CDR1 PRHDT and CDR2 FYEKMQ (reference sequence). The CDR3 nucleotides are TGTGCCAGCAGCTTAGGACAGAACCAAGAGACCCAGTACTTC. Protein sequence: CASSLGQNQETQYF.

This clonotype was detected many times. This chain connects TRBV6-5 to TRBJ2-6; D perhaps matches TRBD1 (5 bases). In germline, CDR1 is MNHEY, CDR2 SVGAGI. V lost 2 bases, J lost 2 bases, and 16 bases lay in between. There are 18 residues in the CDR3. The CDR3 DNA reads TGTGCCAGCAGTTACGGGGCAGGGCCAGGTACTGGGGCCAACGTCCTGACTTTC. This gives the protein CASSYGAGPGTGANVLTF.

A note on this clonotype: Compared with germline, one end of the junction differs, possibly owing to a read error. This chain links TRBV29-1 with TRBJ1-1; a possible D gene is TRBD1 (5 bases). The length of the CDR3 is 12 residues. Germline values: CDR1 SQVTM, CDR2 ANQGSEA. The CDR3 nucleotides are TGTAGTAGCCAGGGAGGGAGCACTGAAGCTTTCTTT. Translated: CSSQGGSTEAFF.